The source of this TCR beta chain is a study of CD4 and CD8 cells across lung adenocarcinoma regions. In TCRdb, the PCR reads were re-called with MiXCR into one record per CDR3 protein. The sample lists around 15,000 distinct CDR3 sequences; around 53% were seen once. The CDR3 loop spans 15 amino acids. Germline V lookup: CDR1 MDHEN, CDR2 SYDVKM. Unmatched junction bases numbered 10, after V lost 5 bases and J lost 8 bases. The source material was CD8+ T cells from the center of a lung tumor. The chain recombines TRBV28 with TRBJ1-4; 8 bases match TRBD1. The TCR was taken from a female donor with lung adenocarcinoma. The CD4 and CD8 labels of this study may be unreliable. The CDR3 nucleotides read TGTGCCAGCAGTACTCGGACAGGGCGTGGAGAAAAACTGTTTTTT. It specifies CASSTRTGRGEKLFF.